Below are 23 T cell receptor beta chains sequenced from a single sample in a study of cytomegalovirus exposure and HLA in healthy donors. PCR primers comprised 60 Vbeta and 13 Jbeta primers. Some clones are missing from TCRdb's copy, which holds only in-frame ones; the method was immunoSEQ multiplex PCR. The sample carries 95,000 to 100,000 clones, under 85% recorded once. The specimen was PBMCs. The receptor set was obtained from a man aged 35 to 55 in good health and CMV-seronegative.

This rearrangement joins TRBV6-1 to TRBJ2-6, with D tentatively TRBD2 (5 bases). With 10 bases removed from V and 0 bases from J, the gap between germline ends came to 10 bases. Per germline, CDR1 MNHNS and CDR2 SASEGT. The CDR3 runs to 14 residues. The CDR3 sequence is CATPRDSGANVLTF. The DNA for the CDR3 is TGTGCCACCCCTCGGGACTCTGGGGCCAACGTCCTGACTTTC.

V usage is TRBV5-1 and J usage is TRBJ2-2; 8 nucleotides align to TRBD2. Germline-derived CDR1 and CDR2 are SGHRS and YFSETQ. This CDR3 is 17 amino acids long. The V gene end was trimmed by 0 bases and the J gene end by 7 bases; junction bases not matched to a gene: 11. The CDR3, as DNA: TGCGCCAGCAGCTTGGCAGGGCGGGGGGCCCGAGACGGGGAGCTGTTTTTT. Its translation is CASSLAGRGARDGELFF.

This clone was seen a few times. This rearrangement joins TRBV6-5 to TRBJ1-2; D may be TRBD1 (6 bases). Between the trimmed V and J ends, which lost 4 bases and 4 bases, there was a span of 13 bases. In germline, CDR1 is MNHEY, CDR2 SVGAGI. This CDR3 region has 14 residues. The CDR3 spells CASSLDSSSYGYTF. The CDR3 DNA follows: TGTGCCAGCAGTTTGGACAGCAGCAGCTATGGCTACACCTTC.

This sequence joins TRBV6-4 and TRBJ2-1, with 11 bases fitting TRBD2. The V and J ends lost 0 bases and 5 bases, in that order; junction bases with no gene match: 9. CDR1 is MRHNA and CDR2 is SNTAGT in the germline V gene. CDR3 size: 18 residues. DNA of the CDR3: TGTGCCAGCAGTGACTCGCCGACTAGCGGGGCCGTCGACAATGAGCAGTTCTTC. It specifies CASSDSPTSGAVDNEQFF.

This clone has just a few counts. The genes are TRBV11-2 and TRBJ1-1; possibly TRBD1 for D (5 bases). The CDR3 has 12 amino acids. Germline CDR1 is SGHAT and CDR2 is FQNNGV. Trimming took 4 bases from V and 5 from J, leaving 8 bases between them. CDR3 region: CASSWGETEAFF. The CDR3 nucleotides read TGTGCCAGCAGCTGGGGGGAGACTGAAGCTTTCTTT.

The chain combines TRBV5-8 with TRBJ1-1; D is unclear. The CDR3 runs to 13 residues. Germline V gene data show CDR1 as SGHTS and CDR2 as YDEGEE. V was shortened by 2 bases and J by 0 bases, with 5 bases between the two germline ends. CDR3 protein: CASSFRLNTEAFF. The CDR3 DNA is TGTGCCAGCAGCTTTCGGTTGAACACTGAAGCTTTCTTT.

This clone was seen a single time. The chain carries TRBV19 and TRBJ2-7; possibly TRBD2 for D (6 bases). The V end was cut by 5 bases, the J end by 6 bases, with 20 bases between. The CDR3 totals 15 residues. Germline CDR1 LNHDA, CDR2 SQIVND (reference sequence). The CDR3 DNA follows: TGTGCCAGTAGTCGGCCCTGGTGGAGGGAGCCCGAGCAGTACGTC. Translated, it gives CASSRPWWREPEQYV.

The chain joins TRBV6-1 to TRBJ2-7, with 10 bases that match TRBD1. With V trimmed by 6 bases and J by 7 bases, 12 bases remained unmatched. This CDR3 is built from 15 residues. Germline V gene lookup returns CDR1 MNHNS and CDR2 SASEGT. The CDR3, as DNA: TGTGCCAGCAGCCCCGGGACAGGGGCTTCGTGGGAGCAGTACGTC. It specifies CASSPGTGASWEQYV.

This clone showed up just once. The gene calls are TRBV6-1 and TRBJ2-3, with 8 positions matching TRBD1. CDR1 MNHNS and CDR2 SASEGT come from the germline V gene. The CDR3 loop spans 12 amino acids. Germline trimming cut 6 bases from V and 4 bases from J; bases unmatched to any gene: 0. CDR3 loop: CASSRGPDTQYF. The CDR3 DNA follows: TGTGCCAGCAGCAGGGGGCCAGATACGCAGTATTTT.

J is TRBJ1-1 and V is TRBV10-1; possibly TRBD1 for D (5 bases). The CDR3 contains 13 residues. V was trimmed by 5 bases and J by 2 bases, leaving 9 bases between them. Germline V lookup: CDR1 WNHNN, CDR2 SYGVQD (reference sequence). Written as DNA, the CDR3 is TGCGCCAGCAGTCGCAGGGTAAACACTGAAGCTTTCTTT. Translation gives CASSRRVNTEAFF.

The CDR3 coding sequence is TGTGCCAGCCAGACTCTTCTCTCCTACGAGCAGTACTTC. This encodes CASQTLLSYEQYF. The chain couples TRBV5-4 to TRBJ2-7; D unclear. CDR3 size: 13 residues. V lost 7 bases and J 0 bases, leaving 11 bases between the germline ends. Per the germline V gene, CDR1 is SGHNT and CDR2 is YYREEE (reference sequence). The variable domain in full, completed from reference TRBV5-4 and TRBJ2-7, reads ETGVTQSPTHLIKTRGQQVTLRCSSQSGHNTVSWYQQALGQGPQFIFQYYREEENGRGNFPPRFSGLQFPNYSSELNVNALELDDSALYLCASQTLLSYEQYFGPGTRLTVT.

The V gene is TRBV5-1, the J gene TRBJ1-4; 9 nucleotides match TRBD1. CDR1 and CDR2 from the germline V gene are SGHRS and YFSETQ. The CDR3 consists of 15 residues. V shed 3 bases and J 8 bases; nucleotides not matched to a gene: 8. CDR3 sequence: CASSYLGQGLEKLFF. In DNA form, the CDR3 reads TGCGCCAGCAGCTACCTGGGACAGGGATTGGAAAAACTGTTTTTT.

In nucleotides, the CDR3 is TGTGCCAGCAGCTTGGCCGTCCAAGAGACCCAGTACTTC. As protein: CASSLAVQETQYF. The rearrangement uses TRBV5-4 and TRBJ2-5; no clear D gene. This CDR3 spans 13 amino acids. The germline V and J ends were trimmed by 0 bases and 1 base, with 4 bases remaining between them. The V gene's germline CDR1 is SGHNT and CDR2 YYREEE (reference sequence). Drawing the rest from reference TRBV5-4 and TRBJ2-5, the complete variable domain is ETGVTQSPTHLIKTRGQQVTLRCSSQSGHNTVSWYQQALGQGPQFIFQYYREEENGRGNFPPRFSGLQFPNYSSELNVNALELDDSALYLCASSLAVQETQYFGPGTRLLVL.

This chain links TRBV5-1 with TRBJ2-3, with 10 bases fitting TRBD2. The V gene end was trimmed by 8 bases and the J gene end by 5 bases; junction bases not matched to a gene: 8. The CDR3 has 14 amino acids. The germline V gene encodes CDR1 SGHRS and CDR2 YFSETQ. The DNA of the CDR3 is TGCGCCAGTCTCAGCGGGGGGGCTGGAGATACGCAGTATTTT. Translating it yields CASLSGGAGDTQYF. Using reference TRBV5-1 and TRBJ2-3 for the parts outside the CDR3, the full variable domain is KAGVTQTPRYLIKTRGQQVTLSCSPISGHRSVSWYQQTPGQGLQFLFEYFSETQRNKGNFPGRFSGRQFSNSRSEMNVSTLELGDSALYLCASLSGGAGDTQYFGPGTRLTVL.

The gene calls are TRBV28 and TRBJ2-3; D may be TRBD2 (5 bases). V lost 6 bases, J lost 0 bases, and 10 bases lay in between. CDR1 and CDR2 (germline): MDHEN, SYDVKM. This CDR3 has 14 residues. The CDR3, as DNA: TGTGCCAGCAGAGTTGGCGGGAGCACAGATACGCAGTATTTT. Its protein product is CASRVGGSTDTQYF.

There are a few counts of this clone. J is TRBJ1-1 and V is TRBV18; tentatively, D is TRBD1 (5 bases). There are 14 residues in the CDR3. Deletions cut 4 bases from V and 5 bases from J, with 14 bases between. Germline CDR1 is KGHSH and CDR2 is LQKENI. The CDR3, as DNA: TGTGCCAGCTCACTTCAGCAGGGTGAGACTGAAGCTTTCTTT. Encoded protein: CASSLQQGETEAFF.

This clone was seen a few times. The rearrangement links TRBV10-3 to TRBJ1-4, with D maybe TRBD1 (5 bases). Germline assignment: CDR1 ENHRY and CDR2 SYGVKD. The CDR3 consists of 15 residues. Trimming stripped 3 bases from V and 3 bases from J, with 11 bases between. This CDR3 is CAISEKGLPNEKLFF. The CDR3 nucleotides read TGTGCCATCAGTGAAAAGGGGCTCCCTAATGAAAAACTGTTTTTT.

This rearrangement joins TRBV10-1 to TRBJ2-6; D is ambiguous. With 4 bases removed from V and 1 base from J, the gap between germline ends came to 5 bases. This CDR3 has 14 residues. Germline V gives CDR1 WNHNN, CDR2 SYGVQD (reference sequence). The CDR3 nucleotides read TGCGCCAGCAGTGGGAGATCTGGGGCCAACGTCCTGACTTTC. This sequence encodes CASSGRSGANVLTF.

The chain combines TRBV12-5 with TRBJ1-6; D is unresolved. CDR3 length: 13 amino acids. Deletions cut 6 bases from V and 6 bases from J, with 9 bases between. Germline loops: CDR1 LGHNT, CDR2 FRNRAP. CDR3 coding DNA: TGTGCTAGTGGCTCGGTCCTTAATTCACCCCTCCACTTT. This codes for CASGSVLNSPLHF.

The CDR3 nucleotides are TGTGCCAGCAGCTTGGGACAGGGGGCTCCTGAAGCTTTCTTT. It translates to CASSLGQGAPEAFF. This chain joins TRBV13 and TRBJ1-1; 12 nucleotides align to TRBD1. The V gene's germline CDR1 is PRHDT and CDR2 FYEKMQ (reference sequence). The V segment lost 3 bases and the J segment 6 bases; nucleotides outside the gene matches: 2. CDR3 size: 14 residues.

This rearrangement joins TRBV28 to TRBJ1-1; a possible D gene is TRBD1 (6 bases). Trimming left V 5 bases short and J 7 bases short, with 14 bases between. CDR1 MDHEN and CDR2 SYDVKM come from the germline V gene. This CDR3 is 13 amino acids long. Written as DNA, the CDR3 is TGTGCCAGCAGTCCACCGGGACACCGTGAAGCTTTCTTT. Its translation is CASSPPGHREAFF.

V gene TRBV5-1 combines with J gene TRBJ2-2; no clear D gene. CDR1 and CDR2 (germline): SGHRS, YFSETQ. CDR3 length equals 17 residues. V was trimmed by 7 bases and J by 0 bases, leaving 19 bases between them. The CDR3 DNA reads as TGCGCCAGCGGAAACCGAGCAGGCCAATCGAACACCGGGGAGCTGTTTTTT. Amino acid sequence: CASGNRAGQSNTGELFF.

The chain couples TRBV7-9 to TRBJ2-5, with a possible D match to TRBD2 (6 bases). The length of the CDR3 is 13 residues. Germline V CDR1 and CDR2: SEHNR, FQNEAQ (reference sequence). Trimming removed 2 bases at V and 2 bases at J, with 6 bases between. CDR3 protein: CASSLLAQETQYF. CDR3 nucleotides: TGTGCCAGCAGCTTACTAGCGCAAGAGACCCAGTACTTC.